Presented here are 27 T cell receptor beta chains from one specimen sequenced in a study of technical replicates of blood from a few donors. Assay used: immunoSEQ multiplex PCR; TCRdb lists only in-frame clones, some missing. The sample lists about 81,000 clones, around four fifths occurring once. The sequencing sample was made of PBMCs. All receptors come from a human donor in good health. Some clones in this sample may be carry-over from other donors' samples.

V is TRBV5-4 and J is TRBJ1-1; 8 nucleotides align to TRBD1. Germline values: CDR1 SGHNT, CDR2 YYREEE (reference sequence). V lost 2 bases and J lost 4; bases outside the gene matches: 10. This CDR3 contains 16 residues. The CDR3 loop is CASSFSPDRVTTEAFF. CDR3 bases: TGTGCCAGCAGCTTTTCCCCGGACAGGGTAACCACTGAAGCTTTCTTT.

The rearrangement joins TRBV7-2 to TRBJ2-2, with TRBD2 identical over 10 bases. CDR3 size: 17 residues. The germline V gene encodes CDR1 SGHTA and CDR2 FQGNSA. J lost 3 bases, V lost 1 base, and 5 bases had no gene match. CDR3 amino acids: CASSLVASGSHTGELFF. CDR3 nucleotides: TGTGCCAGCAGCTTAGTGGCTAGCGGGAGCCACACCGGGGAGCTGTTTTTT.

The chain carries TRBV19 and TRBJ1-1; D not resolved. V lost 4 bases, J lost 4 bases, and 10 bases lay in between. This CDR3 spans 13 amino acids. Germline V gives CDR1 LNHDA, CDR2 SQIVND (reference sequence). CDR3 nucleotides: TGTGCCAGTAGTAATACTCTCCCCACTGAAGCTTTCTTT. It codes for CASSNTLPTEAFF.

The chain carries TRBV9 and TRBJ1-5, with D perhaps matching TRBD1 (5 bases). Per the germline V gene, CDR1 is SGDLS and CDR2 is YYNGEE. The germline V and J ends were trimmed by 2 bases and 4 bases, with 10 bases remaining between them. This CDR3 has 14 residues. The CDR3 spells CASSVGGFNQPQHF. As DNA, the CDR3 is TGTGCCAGCAGCGTGGGGGGTTTTAATCAGCCCCAGCATTTT.

J is TRBJ1-4 and V is TRBV29-1, with 12 bases lining up with TRBD1. The trim removed 3 bases at V and 12 bases at J, leaving 5 bases unmatched. The CDR3 is 13 residues long. Germline V gives CDR1 SQVTM, CDR2 ANQGSEA. CDR3 bases: TGCAGCGTTGATGGGACAGGGGGCGAGGAACTGTTTTTT. Amino acid sequence: CSVDGTGGEELFF.

V and J are TRBV9 and TRBJ2-1, with 9 bases that match TRBD1. After removal of 1 base from V and 6 bases from J, the junction contained 5 bases not matched to a gene. Germline loops: CDR1 SGDLS, CDR2 YYNGEE. The CDR3 is 15 residues long. The CDR3 region has the DNA TGTGCCAGCAGCGTACAGTCGGGACAGGGCAATGAGCAGTTCTTC. The encoded protein is CASSVQSGQGNEQFF.

The V call is TRBV5-1, the J call TRBJ1-1; D is perhaps TRBD1 (6 bases). The germline V gene encodes CDR1 SGHRS and CDR2 YFSETQ. Trimming pared 4 bases from V and 7 bases from J, leaving 11 bases between. The CDR3 totals 12 residues. For the CDR3, the DNA is TGCGCCAGCAGCCCACAGGGAAGTGAAGCTTTCTTT. Translated: CASSPQGSEAFF.

This sequence joins TRBV7-7 and TRBJ2-5; 9 positions match TRBD2. Unmatched junction bases numbered 14, after V lost 5 bases and J lost 4 bases. The germline gives CDR1 SSHAT, CDR2 FNYEAQ (reference sequence). The CDR3 has 17 residues. CDR3 DNA sequence: TGTGCCAGCAGCCCTAGTGGAAGTAGCGGGAGAGGAGAGACCCAGTACTTC. It specifies CASSPSGSSGRGETQYF.

This chain uses TRBV7-2 with TRBJ2-4, with 11 bases matching TRBD2. Germline values: CDR1 SGHTA, CDR2 FQGNSA. This CDR3 is 16 amino acids long. The ends lost 3 bases at V and 7 bases at J; junction bases unmatched: 8. CDR3 sequence (DNA): TGTGCCAGCAGCTTCACTAGCGGGGGCCTGGGGAACATTCAGTACTTC. Its protein product is CASSFTSGGLGNIQYF.

The rearrangement joins TRBV10-3 to TRBJ2-1, with TRBD2 identical over 10 bases. The V gene end was trimmed by 0 bases and the J gene end by 8 bases; junction bases not matched to a gene: 7. CDR3 size: 16 residues. Germline assignment: CDR1 ENHRY and CDR2 SYGVKD. CDR3 sequence: CAISESESGGAHEQFF. The CDR3, as DNA: TGTGCCATCAGTGAGTCGGAGAGCGGGGGGGCACATGAGCAGTTCTTC.

The CDR3 protein is CASSSSGGVYNEQFF. DNA of the CDR3: TGTGCCAGCAGTTCCTCCGGCGGAGTCTACAATGAGCAGTTCTTC. The chain recombines TRBV27 with TRBJ2-1; D is ambiguous. There are 15 residues in the CDR3. The germline gives CDR1 MNHEY, CDR2 SMNVEV (reference sequence). Between the trimmed V and J ends, which lost 4 bases and 3 bases, there was a span of 13 bases.

This chain joins TRBV6-5 and TRBJ1-2; D uncertain. CDR3 size: 15 residues. V was cut by 0 bases and J by 4 bases, with 12 bases left in between. Germline V CDR1 and CDR2: MNHEY, SVGAGI. The CDR3 here is CASSYSRSPVYGYTF. For the CDR3, the DNA is TGTGCCAGCAGTTACTCGAGGAGTCCGGTCTATGGCTACACCTTC.

The gene calls are TRBV27 and TRBJ2-1, with TRBD2 matching over 8 bases. The CDR3 spans 15 residues. Germline loops: CDR1 MNHEY, CDR2 SMNVEV (reference sequence). The V and J ends lost 4 bases and 9 bases, in that order; junction bases with no gene match: 11. Written as DNA, the CDR3 is TGTGCCAGCAGTTCGGGAGGGCCCCCGCGGGCTGAGCAGTTCTTC. The encoded protein is CASSSGGPPRAEQFF.

The rearrangement links TRBV10-3 to TRBJ1-5; no clear D. V shed 3 bases and J shed 2 bases, with 11 bases lying between them. The V gene's germline CDR1 is ENHRY and CDR2 SYGVKD. The CDR3 sequence is 15 residues long. The CDR3 protein is CAISDPGEGNQPQHF. The CDR3 DNA reads as TGTGCCATCAGTGATCCTGGGGAGGGCAATCAGCCCCAGCATTTT.

This chain joins TRBV10-3 and TRBJ2-7, with 10 bases that match TRBD2. Germline V gene data show CDR1 as ENHRY and CDR2 as SYGVKD. The length of the CDR3 is 14 residues. After removal of 5 bases from V and 1 base from J, the junction contained 2 bases not matched to a gene. The CDR3 DNA is TGTGCCATCAGTCCGACTAGCGGGTCCTACGAGCAGTACTTC. Residues: CAISPTSGSYEQYF.

V usage is TRBV5-6 and J usage is TRBJ1-2; possibly TRBD1 for D (6 bases). Germline CDR1 and CDR2: SGHDT and YYEEEE. The CDR3 loop spans 14 amino acids. V was trimmed by 5 bases and J by 2 bases, leaving 13 bases between them. The CDR3 coding sequence is TGTGCCAGCAGTTCTAGCACAGGGAACTATGGCTACACCTTC. Translation: CASSSSTGNYGYTF. The full variable domain, with the rest looked up from reference TRBV5-6 and TRBJ1-2, is DAGVTQSPTHLIKTRGQQVTLRCSPKSGHDTVSWYQQALGQGPQFIFQYYEEEERQRGNFPDRFSGHQFPNYSSELNVNALLLGDSALYLCASSSSTGNYGYTFGSGTRLTVV.

The chain employs TRBV6-5 and TRBJ1-2; weak D call: TRBD1 (6 bases). The germline CDR1 and CDR2 sequences are MNHEY and SVGAGI. The CDR3 loop spans 12 amino acids. The V end was cut by 5 bases, the J end by 5 bases, with 9 bases between. The CDR3 region has the DNA TGTGCCAGCAGTGTAACAGGGTATGGCTACACCTTC. Its protein is CASSVTGYGYTF.

This clone was seen only once. The chain joins TRBV11-2 to TRBJ2-7; weak D call: TRBD1 (6 bases). Germline V gene lookup returns CDR1 SGHAT and CDR2 FQNNGV. The V end was cut by 5 bases, the J end by 5 bases, with 19 bases between. There are 15 residues in the CDR3. CDR3 sequence reads: CASSLAGTGRNEQYF. For the CDR3, the DNA is TGTGCCAGCAGCCTCGCCGGAACAGGGCGGAACGAGCAGTACTTC.

The chain carries TRBV6-5 and TRBJ1-1; no reliable D call. Trimming cost V 4 bases and J 8 bases, with 11 bases left between them. The CDR3 consists of 12 residues. CDR1 and CDR2 (germline): MNHEY, SVGAGI. The CDR3 here is CASSSGYREAFF. The CDR3 DNA follows: TGTGCCAGCAGTTCCGGGTATAGGGAAGCTTTCTTT.

The chain links TRBV10-3 to TRBJ2-3, with 9 bases aligning to TRBD2. Germline V gives CDR1 ENHRY, CDR2 SYGVKD. Trimming took 2 bases from V and 0 from J; bases not matched to a gene: 6. This CDR3 is 17 amino acids long. In DNA form, the CDR3 reads TGTGCCATCAGTGAGACCTTTAGCGGGGGTAGCACAGATACGCAGTATTTT. Amino acids: CAISETFSGGSTDTQYF.

The CDR3 coding sequence is TGCGCCAGCAGCCAACACTCTAGCGGGGGGGGCCTTCTGTCGTTCTTC. Translating it yields CASSQHSSGGGLLSFF. The J gene is TRBJ2-1, the V gene TRBV4-1; 12 bases fit TRBD2. Germline lookup yields CDR1 MGHRA and CDR2 YSYEKL. The CDR3 is made up of 16 amino acids. The junction had 14 bases not matched to a gene; V was cut back by 2 bases and J by 15 bases.

The chain links TRBV5-4 to TRBJ2-3, with D perhaps TRBD1 (6 bases). Per germline, CDR1 SGHNT and CDR2 YYREEE (reference sequence). This CDR3 has 14 residues. V lost 0 bases and J lost 5, with 10 bases in between. The CDR3 DNA sequence: TGTGCCAGCAGCTTGGTTCAGGGGAAAGATACGCAGTATTTT. This gives the protein CASSLVQGKDTQYF.

The chain has TRBV9 and TRBJ1-4; a weak D match, TRBD1 (5 bases). V was trimmed by 5 bases and J by 5 bases, leaving 16 bases between them. Germline assignment: CDR1 SGDLS and CDR2 YYNGEE. This CDR3 is 15 amino acids long. The CDR3: CASSRVPGLNEKLFF. In nucleotides, the CDR3 is TGTGCCAGCAGTCGCGTCCCGGGACTGAATGAAAAACTGTTTTTT.

The chain recombines TRBV20-1 with TRBJ2-1; no firm D call. Trimming removed 6 bases from V and 7 bases from J, with 7 bases in between. There are 10 residues in the CDR3. In germline, CDR1 is DFQATT, CDR2 SNEGSKA (reference sequence). Written as DNA, the CDR3 is TGCAGTGCCAGACAAAATGAGCAGTTCTTC. It yields the protein CSARQNEQFF.

V is TRBV5-1 and J is TRBJ1-2, with D perhaps TRBD1 (5 bases). The germline gives CDR1 SGHRS, CDR2 YFSETQ. The V gene lost 5 bases and the J gene lost 7 bases, with 27 bases spanning the gap. The CDR3 is made up of 17 amino acids. The CDR3 DNA sequence: TGCGCCAGCAGGGGGGGGGACCTTCGTTCCCTCCTAAGTGGCTACACCTTC. Its translation: CASRGGDLRSLLSGYTF.

The chain employs TRBV7-3 and TRBJ2-1; 7 bases agree with TRBD1. After removal of 5 bases from V and 5 bases from J, the junction contained 9 bases not matched to a gene. Germline assignment: CDR1 SGHTA and CDR2 FQGTGA. The CDR3 totals 15 residues. The CDR3 DNA sequence: TGTGCCAGCAGCCCCCAAGGGGGCGCTAACAATGAGCAGTTCTTC. Protein: CASSPQGGANNEQFF.

The V call is TRBV9, the J call TRBJ1-2, with no clear D. This CDR3 has 12 amino acids. Germline CDR1 SGDLS, CDR2 YYNGEE. V was trimmed by 3 bases and J by 6 bases, leaving 9 bases between them. CDR3 sequence reads: CASSATLDGYTF. The CDR3 region has the DNA TGTGCCAGCAGCGCAACCCTAGATGGCTACACCTTC.